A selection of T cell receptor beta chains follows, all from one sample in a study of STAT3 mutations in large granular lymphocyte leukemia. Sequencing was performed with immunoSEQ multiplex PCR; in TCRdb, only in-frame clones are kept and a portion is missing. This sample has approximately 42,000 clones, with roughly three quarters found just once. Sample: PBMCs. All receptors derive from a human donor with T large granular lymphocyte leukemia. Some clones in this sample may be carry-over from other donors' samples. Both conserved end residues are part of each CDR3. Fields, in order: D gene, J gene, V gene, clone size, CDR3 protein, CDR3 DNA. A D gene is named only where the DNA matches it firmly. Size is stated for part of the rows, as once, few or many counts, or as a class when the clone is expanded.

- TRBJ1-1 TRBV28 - CASSLVGTEAFF TGTGCCAGCAGTCTCGTGGGAACTGAAGCTTTCTTT
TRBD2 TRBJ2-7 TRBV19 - CASSIAAGGHYEQYF TGTGCCAGTAGTATAGCGGCGGGGGGGCACTACGAGCAGTACTTC
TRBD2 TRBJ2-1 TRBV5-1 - CASSLDHSGATWDEQFF TGCGCCAGCAGCTTGGACCATAGCGGGGCTACATGGGATGAGCAGTTCTTC
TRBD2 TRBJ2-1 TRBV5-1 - CASSAGTSGGRYNEQFF TGCGCCAGCAGCGCCGGGACTAGCGGGGGACGATACAATGAGCAGTTCTTC
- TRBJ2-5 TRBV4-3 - CASSQEFLARQETQYF TGCGCCAGCAGCCAAGAGTTCCTAGCCCGGCAAGAGACCCAGTACTTC
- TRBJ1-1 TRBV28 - CASRPTGTGNTEAFF TGTGCCAGCAGGCCGACGGGGACGGGGAACACTGAAGCTTTCTTT
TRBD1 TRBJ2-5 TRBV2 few CASSDGQGQETQYF TGTGCCAGCAGTGATGGACAGGGGCAAGAGACCCAGTACTTC
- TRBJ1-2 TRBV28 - CASSPRVTYGYTF TGTGCCAGCAGTCCTAGGGTTACGTATGGCTACACCTTC
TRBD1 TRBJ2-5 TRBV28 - CASSSPGQEPSETQYF TGTGCCAGCAGTTCTCCGGGACAGGAGCCTTCCGAGACCCAGTACTTC
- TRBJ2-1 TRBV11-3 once CASSLVASEYNEQFF TGTGCCAGCAGCTTAGTCGCTAGCGAATACAATGAGCAGTTCTTC
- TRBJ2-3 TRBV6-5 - CASSLRRTDTQYF TGTGCCAGCTCGTTGAGGCGCACAGATACGCAGTATTTT
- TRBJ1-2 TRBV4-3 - CASSQVPENYGYTF TGCGCCAGCAGCCAAGTCCCGGAAAACTATGGCTACACCTTC
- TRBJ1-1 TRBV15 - CATRDPISNTEAFF TGTGCCACCAGAGACCCCATCTCGAACACTGAAGCTTTCTTT
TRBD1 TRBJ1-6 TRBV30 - CAWRLNPTQGDYNSPLHF TGTGCCTGGAGACTGAACCCGACCCAGGGGGACTATAATTCACCCCTCCACTTT
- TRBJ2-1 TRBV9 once CASSVLGGQTEQFF TGTGCCAGCAGCGTCTTAGGGGGGCAGACTGAGCAGTTCTTC
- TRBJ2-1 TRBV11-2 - CASSKQAGSSYNEQFF TGTGCCAGCAGCAAACAGGCGGGGAGCTCCTACAATGAGCAGTTCTTC
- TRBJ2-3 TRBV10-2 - CASISSQGVTSTDTQYF TGCGCCAGCATTAGTTCTCAAGGGGTCACCTCCACAGATACGCAGTATTTT
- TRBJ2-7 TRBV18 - CASSPPTAPEQYF TGTGCCAGCTCACCACCGACAGCCCCCGAGCAGTACTTC
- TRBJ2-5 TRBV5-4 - CASSLGRSKGETQYF TGTGCCAGCAGCTTGGGTCGCAGCAAAGGAGAGACCCAGTACTTC
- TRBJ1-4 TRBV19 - CASSELSAKLFF TGTGCCAGTAGTGAACTCTCTGCAAAACTGTTTTTT
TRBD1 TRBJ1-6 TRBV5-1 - CASSLEGQANSPLHF TGCGCCAGCAGCTTGGAGGGACAGGCGAATTCACCCCTCCACTTT
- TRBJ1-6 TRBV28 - CASSLRQDSSPLHF TGTGCCAGCAGTTTAAGACAGGATAGTTCACCCCTCCACTTT
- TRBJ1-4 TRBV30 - CAWSPGLTTNEKLFF TGTGCCTGGAGCCCAGGGCTAACAACTAATGAAAAACTGTTTTTT
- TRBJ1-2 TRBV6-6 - CASRGDGYTF TGTGCCAGCAGAGGGGACGGCTACACCTTC
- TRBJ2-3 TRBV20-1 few CSALGAPTQYF TGCAGTGCCCTGGGGGCCCCGACGCAGTATTTT
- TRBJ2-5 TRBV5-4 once CASSLGQDQETQYF TGTGCCAGCAGCTTGGGACAGGATCAAGAGACCCAGTACTTC
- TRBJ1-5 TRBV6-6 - CASISPMGNQPQHF TGTGCCAGCATCTCACCCATGGGCAATCAGCCCCAGCATTTT
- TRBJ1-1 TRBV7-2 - CASSPGPDQRAEAFF TGTGCCAGCAGCCCGGGGCCAGATCAAAGGGCTGAAGCTTTCTTT
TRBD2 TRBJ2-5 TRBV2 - CASRERGETQYF TGTGCCAGCAGAGAGCGGGGAGAGACCCAGTACTTC
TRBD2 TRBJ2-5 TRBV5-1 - CASSYGVGRGFQETQYF TGCGCCAGCAGCTACGGAGTCGGGCGGGGGTTCCAAGAGACCCAGTACTTC
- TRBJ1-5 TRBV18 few CASSLGDSNQPQHF TGTGCCAGCTCACTTGGGGATAGCAATCAGCCCCAGCATTTT
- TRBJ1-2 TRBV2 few CASKPGGDGYTF TGTGCCAGCAAGCCAGGTGGGGATGGCTACACCTTC
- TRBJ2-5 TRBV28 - CASSLEHQETQYF TGTGCCAGCAGCCTCGAGCATCAAGAGACCCAGTACTTC
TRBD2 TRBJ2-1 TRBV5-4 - CASSVSGGAYNEQFF TGTGCCAGCAGCGTAAGCGGGGGAGCATACAATGAGCAGTTCTTC
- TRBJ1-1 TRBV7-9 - CASSLLRARNTEAFF TGTGCCAGCAGCTTACTCCGGGCCCGGAACACTGAAGCTTTCTTT
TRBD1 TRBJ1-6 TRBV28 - CASRQTGEGSPLHF TGTGCCAGCAGGCAGACAGGGGAGGGTTCACCCCTCCACTTT
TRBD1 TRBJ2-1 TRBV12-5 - CASGKTGESSYNEQFF TGTGCTAGTGGTAAAACAGGGGAGAGCTCCTACAATGAGCAGTTCTTC
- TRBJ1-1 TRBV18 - CASSQWGQAWEAFF TGTGCCAGCTCACAATGGGGGCAGGCTTGGGAAGCTTTCTTT